This T cell receptor (beta chain) came from a study of cytomegalovirus exposure and HLA in healthy donors. Study details: The study's early data release held tens of millions of unique TCRs from HLA-typed donors.

It was with 60 Vbeta and 13 Jbeta primers that the PCR ran. TCRdb's copy holds only in-frame clones and misses some; the assay was immunoSEQ multiplex PCR. The table shows a few hundred thousand clones, with 70% to 80% occurring only once. Regarding the study as a whole: In a later analysis, TCR beta V- and J-gene trimming was associated with a missense DCLRE1C variant. Roughly even sequencing depth across donors was the assumption behind the presence/absence analyses. It was reportedly the case that the classifier diagnosed cytomegalovirus status with high specificity and sensitivity.

V lost 4 bases and J 7 bases, leaving 24 bases between the germline ends. The CDR3 totals 16 residues. The germline V gene encodes CDR1 SGHKS and CDR2 YYEKEE (reference sequence). As to this clone: Its antigen is unknown.

The rearrangement uses TRBV5-5 and TRBJ2-7; the D gene is possibly TRBD2 (6 bases). The sequenced sample consisted of PBMCs. The receptor was isolated from a woman under 40 in good health and CMV-seronegative. The CDR3 spells CASSPLSGGTSNEQYF. The CDR3, as DNA: TGTGCCAGCAGCCCCTTGAGTGGCGGGACGAGCAATGAGCAGTACTTC.